This is a list of T cell receptor beta chains from one sample in a study of T cells expressing NK-cell markers. TCRdb processed the 5' RACE reads again and assigns one entry to each CDR3 protein, with no DNA. The table gives over 350,000 distinct CDR3 sequences; the top ten clones make up around a tenth of it. The specimen was blood T cells: a sorted CD56 or NKG2C T cell subset, CD4+ or CD8+ T cells, or bulk PBMC T cells (not recorded which). The receptors were sampled from a woman between 45 and 60 years old in good health. The CDR3 runs from the conserved cysteine through the conserved F or W.

J	V	CDR3
TRBJ1-4	TRBV20-1	CSAARTGGGGEKLFF
TRBJ2-5	TRBV12-3/TRBV12-4	CASTPQQRSGETQYF
TRBJ2-2	TRBV5-1	CASSLAPGIPNTGELFF
TRBJ2-3	TRBV3-1	CASSQTLGAASTDTQYF
TRBJ2-2	TRBV7-8	CASSSEWGPNTGELFF
TRBJ1-5	TRBV27	CASSLQPIAGNQPQHF
TRBJ1-1	TRBV7-2	CASSWDGGTEAFF
TRBJ1-4	TRBV3-1	CASSQDVMGATNEKLFF
TRBJ2-3	TRBV29-1	CRGLVADTQYF
TRBJ2-1	TRBV5-1	CASSPGLAGGSYNEQFF
TRBJ2-1	TRBV5-1	CASSLWGTRSYNEQFF
TRBJ2-3	TRBV3-1	CASSQVQGSTDTQYF
TRBJ1-2	TRBV25-1	CAISTGGSGYTF
TRBJ1-2	TRBV5-1	CASGGTDGYTF
TRBJ2-3	TRBV7-9	CASSLWSTSTDTQYF
TRBJ2-4	TRBV24-1	CATSPGAKNIQYF
TRBJ2-6	TRBV6-2/TRBV6-3	CASSYDERGANVLTF
TRBJ2-2	TRBV14	CASSPLRLAGHTGELFF
TRBJ1-1	TRBV5-1	CASKNQLQGATTEAFF
TRBJ2-5	TRBV12-3/TRBV12-4	CAPPHGPINEQTQYF
TRBJ2-1	TRBV9	CASSMAPTSGYNEQFF
TRBJ2-4	TRBV20-1	CSARDRLGKNIQYF
TRBJ2-1	TRBV6-5	CASSFGGSANEQFF
TRBJ1-2	TRBV10-3	CAIIPDGSYGYTF
TRBJ2-3	TRBV20-1	CSARIAGADTQYF
TRBJ2-4	TRBV20-1	CSARTGAGNIQYF
TRBJ2-3	TRBV12-3/TRBV12-4	CASSSSGTGQQYF
TRBJ2-1	TRBV4-1	CASSPTVGGRTKEQFF
TRBJ2-5	TRBV5-1	CASSFAPPGPGSGETQYF
TRBJ1-5	TRBV12-3/TRBV12-4	CASSLRQGAGGNQPQHF
TRBJ2-1	TRBV6-2/TRBV6-3	CASSPTSGRQHEQFF
TRBJ2-2	TRBV7-9	CASSLGEELFF
TRBJ1-1	TRBV5-1	CASSPGQTIMNTEAFF
TRBJ2-3	TRBV20-1	CSARRGARRERTDTQYF
TRBJ2-3	TRBV20-1	CSARERERSTDTQYF